The sequence of this T cell receptor (beta chain) was determined in a study of T cells in localized non-small cell lung cancer. The sample holds one count of this clone. Its antigen remains unidentified. The V gene lost 4 bases and the J gene lost 1 base, with 8 bases spanning the gap. CDR1 and CDR2 (germline): MNHNS, SASEGT. This CDR3 contains 15 residues. The table came from immunoSEQ multiplex PCR; TCRdb's copy has only in-frame clones and leaves some out. The table shows about 31,000 clones, with approximately 91% occurring only once. Study-level points and caveats: Prolonged overall survival went with higher T cell density in the blood. Analysis by sequencing included only one tumor region, so heterogeneity remains possible. For the top 100 tumor clones, a median roughly 56 also appeared in adjacent lung. Uninvolved neighboring lung showed the greatest T cell clonality, exceeding tumor.

The source of this sequence is a woman aged 35 to 69 with stage III lung adenocarcinoma. The material was peripheral blood mononuclear cells, obtained before any cancer treatment. The gene calls are TRBV6-1 and TRBJ2-6, with TRBD2 as a possible D gene (6 bases). The CDR3 bases are TGTGCCAGCAGTGTTCGGGGGTCTGGGGCCAACGTCCTGACTTTC. Residues: CASSVRGSGANVLTF.